This TCR beta chain was obtained from a study of CD8+ T cells in alopecia areata. Study-wide background: Recipient mice, approximately 6-11-week-old female C3H/HeJ animals, received skin from roughly 6-12-month-old C3H/HeJ graft donors with spontaneous alopecia.

This clone came up a few times. Its specificity is unknown. All gene names here are mouse names. The read ends 4 residues early relative to the CDR3; the germline J gene fills the gap. Markers used for sorting pooled cutaneous lymph node cells were CD4, CD8alpha, NKG2D, NKG2ACE and others. Investigators isolated RNA and reverse transcribed it into cDNA to act as the sequencing template. This table comes from immunoSEQ multiplex PCR, and its TCRdb copy is limited to in-frame clones, with some not included. The table lists around 290,000 clones, with no singletons. Trimming pared 2 bases from V and 2 bases from J, leaving 7 bases between. This CDR3 has 14 amino acids. CDR1 SGHDT and CDR2 FRDEAV come from the germline V gene. Study observations and caveats: Lesional scalp displayed greater clonality than normal scalp, most notably in alopecia totalis/universalis. Mice gave a clearer picture of TCR sharing than patients did, possibly for HLA-related reasons.

V is TRBV14 and J is TRBJ2-2; D remains unclear. Source material: CD4+ T cells sorted from a lymph node. The TCR originated in a C3H/HeJ mouse with alopecia areata. Mouse MHC haplotype: H2-k. The chain's CDR3 is CASSFYSNTGQLYF. CDR3 DNA (partial): TGTGCCAGCAGTTTTTACAGTAACACCGGG.